This T cell receptor (beta chain) was captured in a study of metastatic and nonmetastatic thyroid tumors. At the level of the study: The study looked at repertoires side by side in blood and in tumor or nodule tissue from malignant and benign thyroid patients.

Study-wide results and limits: The study reportedly found significantly higher TCR beta diversity in malignant thyroid tumors than benign nodules, in blood and tumor.

Germline values: CDR1 MDHEN, CDR2 SYDVKM. Trimming shortened V by 11 bases and J by 0 bases, and 20 bases separated the two germline ends. The CDR3 sequence is 16 residues long. Treatment of any kind had been given to no patient before thyroid surgery. Concerning this clone: Its antigen is not known.

As handled by the study authors: A distant-metastasis classifier for papillary thyroid cancer was built using CDR3 differences across clinicopathological groups. From the PCR reads, TCRdb re-called clones with MiXCR. TCRdb's processing, not the study's, gives the V and J calls here. The sample shows roughly 20,000 clones, more than 15% of them seen only once. This chain uses TRBV28 with TRBJ1-3; D call uncertain. The clonotype originates from a female donor with papillary thyroid cancer or a benign thyroid nodule (not recorded which). Some clones in this sample may be carry-over from other donors' samples. Source material: tumor tissue. CDR3 in amino acids: CAGNGRIRFSGNTIYF. The CDR3 coding sequence is TGTGCCGGCAACGGGCGAATTCGTTTCTCTGGAAACACCATATATTTT. Full variable domain (rest looked up from reference TRBV28 and TRBJ1-3): DVKVTQSSRYLVKRTGEKVFLECVQDMDHENMFWYRQDPGLGLRLIYFSYDVKMKEKGDIPEGYSVSREKKERFSLILESASTNQTSMYLCAGNGRIRFSGNTIYFGEGSWLTVV.